One and the same sample provided the 23 T cell receptor beta chains below, sequenced in a study of beta chain features in type 1 diabetes. Reverse transcribing all isolated RNA meant expressed TCRB transcripts were sequenced. Measured with immunoSEQ multiplex PCR; TCRdb has only the in-frame clones, and not every one. The sample has about 340,000 clones, about 13% seen once. Findings and limits, study-wide: Among patients with Type 1 diabetes, TCRB CDR3s were moderately but significantly shorter in every one of the four CD4+ subsets.

These TCRs are of unknown antigen specificity. The sequenced material came from naive CD4+ T cells from blood. The receptors stem from a young woman with type 1 diabetes.

This clone has a handful of counts. The chain has TRBV5-1 and TRBJ2-2; D gene uncertain. The V end was cut by 1 base, the J end by 9 bases, with 7 bases between. The CDR3 totals 12 residues. Germline CDR1 and CDR2: SGHRS and YFSETQ. This chain's CDR3 is CASSLSVRELFF. The CDR3 DNA follows: TGCGCCAGCAGCTTGTCAGTTAGGGAGCTGTTTTTT.

This clone was detected a few times. The genes are TRBV28 and TRBJ1-4; tentatively, D is TRBD1 (6 bases). The V end lost 1 base, the J end lost 8 bases, and 14 bases lay between the germline ends. This CDR3 contains 15 residues. Germline V gives CDR1 MDHEN, CDR2 SYDVKM. Here the CDR3 DNA reads TGTGCCAGCAGTTTATTAGGGGGAGTTTACGAAAAACTGTTTTTT. Translation gives CASSLLGGVYEKLFF.

V usage is TRBV15 and J usage is TRBJ2-1; 8 positions match TRBD2. The CDR3 is 17 residues long. The V gene's germline CDR1 is LNHNV and CDR2 YYDKDF (reference sequence). With 5 bases clipped from V and 6 bases from J, the junction kept 15 bases outside the gene matches. CDR3 region: CATSPRTGTSVVNEQFF. In nucleotides, the CDR3 is TGTGCCACCAGCCCAAGGACCGGGACTAGTGTTGTCAATGAGCAGTTCTTC.

Only a few counts were recorded for this clone. The chain recombines TRBV18 with TRBJ2-3; TRBD2 agrees at 9 bases. Germline V gene data show CDR1 as KGHSH and CDR2 as LQKENI. V was pared by 3 bases and J by 3 bases, with 7 bases of the junction left unmatched. The CDR3 has 16 residues. CDR3 nucleotide sequence: TGTGCCAGCTCACCTTTAGCGGGAGAAATGACAGATACGCAGTATTTT. Translated, it gives CASSPLAGEMTDTQYF.

This rearrangement joins TRBV5-1 to TRBJ1-5; possible D gene TRBD1, 6 bases. This CDR3 is 16 amino acids long. The V gene lost 3 bases and the J gene lost 5 bases, with 18 bases spanning the gap. Per germline, CDR1 SGHRS and CDR2 YFSETQ. The CDR3 nucleotides read TGCGCCAGCAGCTGTGCAATAATAGGGGGGGATCAGCCCCAGCATTTT. Translation gives CASSCAIIGGDQPQHF.

This clone was recorded a few times. The chain's CDR3 is CAWSAGGEQYF. The CDR3 DNA follows: TGTGCCTGGAGTGCTGGGGGGGAGCAGTACTTC. The rearrangement uses TRBV30 and TRBJ2-7, with D possibly being TRBD2 (6 bases). V dropped 1 base and J dropped 7 bases, with 8 bases sitting between them. Germline V CDR1 and CDR2: GTSNPN, SVGIG (reference sequence). This CDR3 has 11 amino acids. The full variable domain, with the rest looked up from reference TRBV30 and TRBJ2-7, is SQTIHQWPATLVQPVGSPLSLECTVEGTSNPNLYWYRQAAGRGLQLLFYSVGIGQISSEVPQNLSASRPQDRQFILSSKKLLLSDSGFYLCAWSAGGEQYFGPGTRLTVT.

This clone came up a few times. The chain links TRBV27 to TRBJ2-3; D remains ambiguous. V was trimmed by 2 bases and J by 4 bases, leaving 10 bases between them. The CDR3 consists of 14 residues. The germline gives CDR1 MNHEY, CDR2 SMNVEV (reference sequence). The DNA of the CDR3 is TGTGCCAGCAGTTTACTCCGACTCGCAGATACGCAGTATTTT. It yields the protein CASSLLRLADTQYF.

This rearrangement joins TRBV5-1 to TRBJ1-2; D not resolved. Looked up from germline, CDR1 is SGHRS and CDR2 is YFSETQ. The CDR3 covers 14 residues. V was clipped by 3 bases and J by 0 bases, with 9 bases between them. The CDR3 here is CASSSYLANYGYTF. As DNA, the CDR3 is TGCGCCAGCAGCTCTTATCTAGCTAACTATGGCTACACCTTC.

The chain carries TRBV7-2 and TRBJ1-5, with D possibly matching TRBD1 (5 bases). Trimming took 9 bases from V and 4 from J, leaving 10 bases between them. CDR3 length: 12 amino acids. CDR1 and CDR2 (germline): SGHTA, FQGNSA. CDR3 coding DNA: TGTGCCAGTCGGGGGGATAATCAGCCCCAGCATTTT. Its protein is CASRGDNQPQHF. The variable domain in full, with the rest retrieved from reference TRBV7-2 and TRBJ1-5, is GAGVSQSPSNKVTEKGKDVELRCDPISGHTALYWYRQSLGQGLEFLIYFQGNSAPDKSGLPSDRFSAERTGGSVSTLTIQRTQQEDSAVYLCASRGDNQPQHFGDGTRLSIL.

The chain couples TRBV11-3 to TRBJ2-2; 12 bases are a match to TRBD2. Germline CDR1 reads SGHNT; CDR2 reads YENEEA. CDR3 length equals 15 residues. V lost 5 bases and J lost 6; bases outside the gene matches: 4. The CDR3 bases are TGTGCCAGCAGCCCTCTAGCGGGAGGGGCCGGGGAGCTGTTTTTT. This translates into CASSPLAGGAGELFF.

The chain employs TRBV27 and TRBJ2-3, with D possibly TRBD1 on 6 matching bases. CDR3 length equals 15 residues. Trimming stripped 5 bases from V and 0 bases from J, with 12 bases between. The germline V gene has CDR1 MNHEY and CDR2 SMNVEV (reference sequence). CDR3 loop: CASSGHRVSTDTQYF. In DNA, the CDR3 is TGTGCCAGCAGTGGTCACAGGGTGAGCACAGATACGCAGTATTTT.

This clone was counted a few times. The chain is built from TRBV10-1 and TRBJ2-2, with D hard to call. V lost 3 bases, J lost 6 bases, and 5 bases lay in between. Per the germline V gene, CDR1 is WNHNN and CDR2 is SYGVQD (reference sequence). The CDR3 is 12 residues long. The CDR3 bases are TGCGCCAGCAGTGATACGGCCGGGGAGCTGTTTTTT. Its translation: CASSDTAGELFF.

This chain connects TRBV18 to TRBJ2-7; the match to TRBD2 covers 14 bases. With V trimmed by 3 bases and J by 4 bases, 2 bases remained unmatched. The CDR3 is 15 residues long. CDR1 is KGHSH and CDR2 is LQKENI in the germline V gene. In DNA, the CDR3 is TGTGCCAGCTCACCGGGGACTAGCGGGAGATACGAGCAGTACGTC. This translates into CASSPGTSGRYEQYV.

The table lists this clone with a few counts. The chain combines TRBV6-5 with TRBJ2-1; 7 positions agree with TRBD2. The CDR3 loop spans 15 amino acids. Germline values: CDR1 MNHEY, CDR2 SVGAGI. J gave up 0 bases and V 2 bases, and 1 base lay outside the gene matches. The CDR3 DNA reads TGTGCCAGCAGTTACGCTAGCGGCTCCTACAATGAGCAGTTCTTC. The encoded protein is CASSYASGSYNEQFF.

The chain joins TRBV28 to TRBJ2-3; no clear D. V dropped 5 bases and J dropped 0 bases, with 12 bases sitting between them. The CDR3 contains 15 residues. CDR1 and CDR2 (germline): MDHEN, SYDVKM. CDR3 bases: TGTGCCAGCAGTCTTTGGCCGACTAGCACAGATACGCAGTATTTT. Amino acid sequence: CASSLWPTSTDTQYF.

This clone has more than one count but fewer than ten. Here the CDR3 DNA reads TGTGCCAGCAGCCCGTATAGCGGGAGGGCCAATGAGCAGTTCTTC. Amino acids: CASSPYSGRANEQFF. This rearrangement joins TRBV7-3 to TRBJ2-1; 11 nucleotides agree with TRBD2. V lost 5 bases to trimming and J lost 6 bases; unmatched junction nucleotides: 6. Germline lookup yields CDR1 SGHTA and CDR2 FQGTGA. There are 15 residues in the CDR3.

V and J are TRBV5-1 and TRBJ2-1; weak D call: TRBD1 (6 bases). CDR3 length: 17 amino acids. V shed 3 bases and J shed 0 bases, with 16 bases lying between them. The germline gives CDR1 SGHRS, CDR2 YFSETQ. The CDR3 bases are TGCGCCAGCAGCTCACCGCTACAGGGCCGCTCCTACAATGAGCAGTTCTTC. This codes for CASSSPLQGRSYNEQFF.

CDR3: CASSPRGSGIQETQYF. Written as DNA, the CDR3 is TGTGCCAGCAGCCCAAGGGGTAGCGGGATTCAAGAGACCCAGTACTTC. The chain is built from TRBV7-3 and TRBJ2-5; TRBD2 matches 8 bases. V shed 5 bases and J 2 bases; nucleotides not matched to a gene: 10. Germline CDR1 is SGHTA and CDR2 is FQGTGA. The CDR3 spans 16 residues.

The V and J genes are TRBV7-9 and TRBJ1-1; D is ambiguous. Germline V gene data show CDR1 as SEHNR and CDR2 as FQNEAQ (reference sequence). The V end was cut by 1 base, the J end by 1 base, with 10 bases between. The CDR3 length is 15 residues. DNA of the CDR3: TGTGCCAGCAGCTTAGGAGGGATGCAGAACACTGAAGCTTTCTTT. Encoded protein: CASSLGGMQNTEAFF. The variable domain in full, with the rest retrieved from reference TRBV7-9 and TRBJ1-1, is DTGVSQNPRHKITKRGQNVTFRCDPISEHNRLYWYRQTLGQGPEFLTYFQNEAQLEKSRLLSDRFSAERPKGSFSTLEIQRTEQGDSAMYLCASSLGGMQNTEAFFGQGTRLTVV.

V gene TRBV28 combines with J gene TRBJ2-7; 8 nucleotides agree with TRBD1. J was trimmed by 2 bases and V by 4 bases; bases with no gene match: 7. Germline V gives CDR1 MDHEN, CDR2 SYDVKM. The CDR3 has 15 amino acids. Here the CDR3 DNA reads TGTGCCAGCAGTTCCCCGGGACAGGATACCTACGAGCAGTACTTC. Encoded protein: CASSSPGQDTYEQYF.

The sample holds a few counts of this clone. This sequence joins TRBV10-3 and TRBJ1-1; D ambiguous. The ends were cut back, 3 bases at V and 6 bases at J, with 11 bases in the middle. CDR3 length: 13 residues. Germline values: CDR1 ENHRY, CDR2 SYGVKD. CDR3 sequence: CAISDQADAEAFF. CDR3 nucleotide sequence: TGTGCCATCAGTGATCAGGCAGACGCTGAAGCTTTCTTT.

As DNA, the CDR3 is TGTGCCAGCAGCTACACAGGGTGGCAGGACGGGGAGCTGTTTTTT. Protein: CASSYTGWQDGELFF. The J gene is TRBJ2-2, the V gene TRBV7-2; D possibly corresponds to TRBD1 (6 bases). The germline CDR1 and CDR2 sequences are SGHTA and FQGNSA. The CDR3 has 15 residues. Trimming removed 4 bases at V and 7 bases at J, with 16 bases between.

This clone occurred a few times. This chain joins TRBV9 and TRBJ2-1; 9 bases match TRBD2. The V gene end was trimmed by 6 bases and the J gene end by 4 bases; junction bases not matched to a gene: 8. Germline V gene data show CDR1 as SGDLS and CDR2 as YYNGEE. The CDR3 is 15 residues long. The CDR3: CASTLAGESYNEQFF. The CDR3 region has the DNA TGTGCCAGCACCTTAGCGGGAGAAAGTTACAATGAGCAGTTCTTC.